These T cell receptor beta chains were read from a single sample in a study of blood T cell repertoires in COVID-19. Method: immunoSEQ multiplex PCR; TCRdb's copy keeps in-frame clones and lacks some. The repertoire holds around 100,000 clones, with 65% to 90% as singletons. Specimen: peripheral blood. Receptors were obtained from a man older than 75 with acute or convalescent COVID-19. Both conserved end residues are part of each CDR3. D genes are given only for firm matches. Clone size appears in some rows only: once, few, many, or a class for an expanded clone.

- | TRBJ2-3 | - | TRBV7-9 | TGTGCCAGCAGCTCACAGGGACTAAACACAGATACGCAGTATTTT | CASSSQGLNTDTQYF
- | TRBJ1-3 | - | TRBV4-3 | TGCGCCAGCAGCCAAGATAAAGGGAGCTCTGGAAACACCATATATTTT | CASSQDKGSSGNTIYF
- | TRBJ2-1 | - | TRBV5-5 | TGTGCCAGCAGCTTGGGGGACTCCCACTCCTACAATGAGCAGTTCTTC | CASSLGDSHSYNEQFF
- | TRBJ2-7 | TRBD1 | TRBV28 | TGTGCCAGCAGTTCTCCGGGACAGTCCTACGAGCAGTACTTC | CASSSPGQSYEQYF
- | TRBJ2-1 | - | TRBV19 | TGTGCCAGTAGTATAAAGTCGCTATACAATGAGCAGTTCTTC | CASSIKSLYNEQFF
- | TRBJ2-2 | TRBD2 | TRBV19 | TGTGCCAGCAGGACTAGCGGGAACACCGGGGAGCTGTTTTTT | CASRTSGNTGELFF
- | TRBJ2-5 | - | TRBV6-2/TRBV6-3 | TGTGCCAGCAGTTGGCAGGAGACCCAGTACTTC | CASSWQETQYF
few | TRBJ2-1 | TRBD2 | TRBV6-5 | TGTGCCAGCAGTTACAAGGCTACAGCGGGAGGTTCTGAGCAGTTCTTC | CASSYKATAGGSEQFF
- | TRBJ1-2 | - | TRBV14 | TGTGCCAGCAGCCAAGATTCCCTTTATGGCTACACCTTC | CASSQDSLYGYTF
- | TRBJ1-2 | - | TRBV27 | TGTGCCAGCAGTTCAGGTTATGGCTACACCTTC | CASSSGYGYTF
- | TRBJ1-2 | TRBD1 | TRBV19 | TGTGCCAGTAGTTCAGGGGGGAATCGGTATGGCTACACCTTC | CASSSGGNRYGYTF
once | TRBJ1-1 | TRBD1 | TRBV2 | TGTGCCAGCGGGGACAGCAACACTGAAGCTTTCTTT | CASGDSNTEAFF
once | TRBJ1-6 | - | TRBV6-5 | TGTGCCAGCAGACCTCCCGGACAGCCCAATTCACCCCTCCACTTT | CASRPPGQPNSPLHF
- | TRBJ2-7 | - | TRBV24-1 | TGTGCCACCAGTGACCTTTCCTTAACAGCCTTAAGCTCCTACGAGCAGTACTTC | CATSDLSLTALSSYEQYF
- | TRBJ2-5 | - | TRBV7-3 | TGTGCCAGCAGCGGTTCCCCCGGGGAGACCCAGTACTTC | CASSGSPGETQYF
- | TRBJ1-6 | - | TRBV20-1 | TGCAGTGCTAGTCGAAGGGGTTCACCCCTCCACTTT | CSASRRGSPLHF
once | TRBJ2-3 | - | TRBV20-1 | TGCAGGGCAACAGATACGCAGTATTTT | CRATDTQYF
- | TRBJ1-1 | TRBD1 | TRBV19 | TGTGCCAGTAGTAGTACGGGACAGCCGAACACTGAAGCTTTCTTT | CASSSTGQPNTEAFF
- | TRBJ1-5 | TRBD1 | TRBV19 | TGTGCCAGTATCCAGGGGGGTCCCGATCAGCCCCAGCATTTT | CASIQGGPDQPQHF
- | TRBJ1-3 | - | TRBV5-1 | TGCGCCAGCAGTTCCCGGACAGCTGGAAACACCATATATTTT | CASSSRTAGNTIYF
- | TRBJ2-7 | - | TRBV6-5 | TGTGCCAGCAGTTACTCGATCCGGGGCTACGAGCAGTACTTC | CASSYSIRGYEQYF
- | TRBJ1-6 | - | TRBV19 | TGTGCCAGTAGTATCCCCAGCGCTAATTCACCCCTCCACTTT | CASSIPSANSPLHF
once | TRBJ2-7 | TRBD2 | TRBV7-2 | TGTGCCAGCAGCGCCCTTGTAGCGGGAGTTGGCGAGCAGTACTTC | CASSALVAGVGEQYF
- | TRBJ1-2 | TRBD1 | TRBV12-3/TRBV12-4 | TGTGCCAGCGGATACAGGGGGGAGGCTGGCTACACCTTC | CASGYRGEAGYTF
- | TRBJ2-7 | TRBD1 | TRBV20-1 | TGCAGTGCTAGTTGGCAGGGGGTTTACGAGCAGTACTTC | CSASWQGVYEQYF
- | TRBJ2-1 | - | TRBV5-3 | TGTGCCATCCAACACCCTCTTGCGGGATCGGTCAATGAGCAGTTCTTC | CAIQHPLAGSVNEQFF
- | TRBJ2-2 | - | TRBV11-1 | TGTGCCAGCAGCTTTACAGGCTCAAGCACCGGGGAGCTGTTTTTT | CASSFTGSSTGELFF
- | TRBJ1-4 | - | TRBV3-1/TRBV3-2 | TGTGCCAGCAGCCATCGGCGAGGAGGTGAAAAACTGTTTTTT | CASSHRRGGEKLFF
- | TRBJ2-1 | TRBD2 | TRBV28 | TGTGCCAGCCACCCGGGACTAGCGGATAATGAGCAGTTCTTC | CASHPGLADNEQFF
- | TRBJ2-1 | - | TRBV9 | TGTGCCAGCAGCCCTCAAGCGGGCGGTGCTTTTTACAATGAGCAGTTCTTC | CASSPQAGGAFYNEQFF
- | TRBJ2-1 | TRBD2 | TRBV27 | TGTGCCAGCTCGCTGCACAGCGGGAGTAGGGGGAGCTTCTACAATGAGCAGTTCTTC | CASSLHSGSRGSFYNEQFF
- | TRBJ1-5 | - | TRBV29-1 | TGCAGCGTTGGTCAACACAATCAGCCCCAGCATTTT | CSVGQHNQPQHF
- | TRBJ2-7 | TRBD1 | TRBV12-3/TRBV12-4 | TGTGCCAGCAGTTTAGAGGGGGCCGAGCAGTACTTC | CASSLEGAEQYF
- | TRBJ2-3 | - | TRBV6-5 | TGTGCCAGCAGTCCTCTCGGAGATACGCAGTATTTT | CASSPLGDTQYF
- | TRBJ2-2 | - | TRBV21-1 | TGTGCCAGCAGCAAAGTATCGGAGAAGGGAGGGCACACCGGGGAGCTGTTTTTT | CASSKVSEKGGHTGELFF
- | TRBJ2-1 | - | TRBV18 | TGTGCCAGCTCACCGGACGGAGGAGGGCCGTTCTTC | CASSPDGGGPFF
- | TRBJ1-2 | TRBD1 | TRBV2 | TGTGCCAGCGGGGCGGACAGGAGCGACTATGGCTACACCTTC | CASGADRSDYGYTF
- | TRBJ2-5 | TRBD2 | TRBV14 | TGTGCCAGCAGCCAAGGACTAGCGAAGGAGACCCAGTACTTC | CASSQGLAKETQYF
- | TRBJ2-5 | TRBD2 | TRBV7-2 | TGTGCCAGCAGCTTAGAGGTTAGCGGGAGTCAAGAGACCCAGTACTTC | CASSLEVSGSQETQYF
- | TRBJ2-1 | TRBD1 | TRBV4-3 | TGCGCCAGCAGCCAACCCGGACAGGGGCTCTACAATGAGCAGTTCTTC | CASSQPGQGLYNEQFF
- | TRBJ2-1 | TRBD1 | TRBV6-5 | TGTGCCAGCAGCGTGGACAGGGTGGGCAATGAGCAGTTCTTC | CASSVDRVGNEQFF
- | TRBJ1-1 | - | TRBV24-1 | TGTGCCACCAGTGACGGGACATTCACTGAAGCTTTCTTT | CATSDGTFTEAFF
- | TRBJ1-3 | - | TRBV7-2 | TGTGCCAGCAGCCTAAAATCGGGCGGGGGAAACACCATATATTTT | CASSLKSGGGNTIYF
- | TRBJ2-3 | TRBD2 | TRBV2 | TGTGCCAGCAATGGGGGAGGGTGGGGCACAGATACGCAGTATTTT | CASNGGGWGTDTQYF
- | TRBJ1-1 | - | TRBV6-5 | TGTGCCAGCAGTTACTTCGGGGGCACTGAAGCTTTCTTT | CASSYFGGTEAFF
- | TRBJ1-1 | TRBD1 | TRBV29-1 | TGCAGCGTTGAATCGGTTGGACAGGGGGCAAGTGAAGCTTTCTTT | CSVESVGQGASEAFF
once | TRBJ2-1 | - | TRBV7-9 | TGTGCCAGCAGCTTGAACGGTAACAATGAGCAGTTCTTC | CASSLNGNNEQFF
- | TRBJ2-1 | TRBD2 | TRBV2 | TGTGCCGGTAGGGAGAGCGGGAGCTCCTACAATGAGCAGTTCTTC | CAGRESGSSYNEQFF
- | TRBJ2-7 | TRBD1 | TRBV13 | TGTGCCAGCAGCCCCCGGACAGGGAGATACGAGCAGTACTTC | CASSPRTGRYEQYF
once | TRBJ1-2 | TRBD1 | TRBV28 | TGTGCCAGCAGTCAGGACAGGGGCGGCTACACCTTC | CASSQDRGGYTF
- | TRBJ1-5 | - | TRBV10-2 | TGCGCCAGCAGTGATAAGCAAGTTGGGGGGAGCAATCAGCCCCAGCATTTT | CASSDKQVGGSNQPQHF
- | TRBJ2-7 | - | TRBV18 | TGTGCCAGCTCACAGTACAGGGACTCCTACGAGCAGTACTTC | CASSQYRDSYEQYF
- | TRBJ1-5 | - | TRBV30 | TGTGCCTGGAGTGTACAGGGAGAAAATCAGCCCCAGCATTTT | CAWSVQGENQPQHF
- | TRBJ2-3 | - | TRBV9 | TGTGCCAGCAGCGTAGTGGCTAGCGGCACAGATACGCAGTATTTT | CASSVVASGTDTQYF
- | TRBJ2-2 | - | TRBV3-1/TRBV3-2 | TGTGCCAGCAGCCAGTCCAGGTTGACGAACACCGGGGAGCTGTTTTTT | CASSQSRLTNTGELFF
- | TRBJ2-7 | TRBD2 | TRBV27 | TGTGCCAGCAAATCTAGCGGGTACCCCTACGAGCAGTACTTC | CASKSSGYPYEQYF
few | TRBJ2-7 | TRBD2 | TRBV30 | TGTGCCTGGACTAGCGGGAACTACGAGCAGTACTTC | CAWTSGNYEQYF
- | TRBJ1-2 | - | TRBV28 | TGTGCCAGCAGTTTATACAGGACCTATGGCTACACCTTC | CASSLYRTYGYTF
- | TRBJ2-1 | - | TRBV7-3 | TGTGCCAGCAGCTTAAACCCGGAGGGGCTAGGGTCCTACAATGAGCAGTTCTTC | CASSLNPEGLGSYNEQFF
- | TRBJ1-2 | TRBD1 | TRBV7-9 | TGTGCCAGCAGCCGACAGGGGGCGTCGAATGGCTACACCTTC | CASSRQGASNGYTF